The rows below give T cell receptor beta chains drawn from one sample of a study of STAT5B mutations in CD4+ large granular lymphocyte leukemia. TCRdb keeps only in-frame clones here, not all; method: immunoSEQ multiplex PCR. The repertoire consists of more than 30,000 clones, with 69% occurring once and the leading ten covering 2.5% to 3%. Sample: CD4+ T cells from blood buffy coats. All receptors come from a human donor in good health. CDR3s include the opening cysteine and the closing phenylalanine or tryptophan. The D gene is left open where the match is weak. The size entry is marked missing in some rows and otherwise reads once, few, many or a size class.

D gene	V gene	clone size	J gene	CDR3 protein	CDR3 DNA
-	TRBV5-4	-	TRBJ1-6	CASSSRLGGDSPLHF	TGTGCCAGCAGCTCGCGACTTGGAGGTGATTCACCCCTCCACTTT
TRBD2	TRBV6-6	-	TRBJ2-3	CASSYGTSGGDTQYF	TGTGCCAGCAGTTACGGGACTAGCGGGGGTGACACGCAGTATTTT
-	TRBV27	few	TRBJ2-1	CASSIQDSRFDEQFF	TGTGCCAGCAGTATCCAGGACAGCAGGTTTGATGAGCAGTTCTTC
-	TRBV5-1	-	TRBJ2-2	CASSLPSNTGELFF	TGCGCCAGCAGCTTGCCCTCGAACACCGGGGAGCTGTTTTTT
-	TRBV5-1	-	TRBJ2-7	CASSPGEPYEQYF	TGCGCCAGCAGCCCCGGGGAGCCTTACGAGCAGTACTTC
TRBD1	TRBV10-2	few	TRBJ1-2	CASSEFDRDYGYTF	TGCGCCAGCAGTGAGTTCGACAGGGATTATGGCTACACCTTC
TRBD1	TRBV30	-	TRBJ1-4	CAWTGGGNEKLFF	TGTGCCTGGACAGGGGGCGGTAATGAAAAACTGTTTTTT
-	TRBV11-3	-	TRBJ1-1	CASSQGLNTEAFF	TGTGCCAGCAGCCAGGGACTGAACACTGAAGCTTTCTTT
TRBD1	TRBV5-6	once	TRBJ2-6	CASRWDRQSSGANVLTF	TGTGCCAGCAGGTGGGACAGGCAGAGCTCTGGGGCCAACGTCCTGACTTTC
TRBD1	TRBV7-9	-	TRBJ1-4	CASSQGQEKLFF	TGTGCCAGCAGCCAGGGACAGGAAAAACTGTTTTTT
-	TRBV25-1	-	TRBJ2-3	CASSEFRGNSDTQYF	TGTGCCAGCAGTGAATTCAGGGGCAACTCAGATACGCAGTATTTT
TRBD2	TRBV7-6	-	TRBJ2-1	CASSLGTSGVHEQFF	TGTGCCAGCAGCCTTGGGACTAGCGGGGTTCATGAGCAGTTCTTC
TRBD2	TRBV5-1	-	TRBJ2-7	CASSLAPGGAAYEQYF	TGCGCCAGCAGCTTGGCTCCGGGGGGGGCCGCCTACGAGCAGTACTTC
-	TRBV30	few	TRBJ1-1	CAWSGGVSGVNTEAFF	TGTGCCTGGAGTGGGGGCGTGAGCGGAGTGAACACTGAAGCTTTCTTT
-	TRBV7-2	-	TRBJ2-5	CASSSGLPGETQYF	TGTGCCAGCAGCTCGGGACTCCCGGGGGAGACCCAGTACTTC
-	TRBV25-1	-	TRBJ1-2	CASSDSVGVEGYTF	TGTGCCAGCAGTGACTCCGTGGGGGTGGAAGGCTACACCTTC
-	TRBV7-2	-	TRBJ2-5	CASSLGQTQYF	TGTGCCAGCAGCTTAGGCCAGACCCAGTACTTC
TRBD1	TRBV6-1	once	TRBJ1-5	CASSETGGGNQPQHF	TGTGCCAGCAGCGAAACAGGGGGCGGCAATCAGCCCCAGCATTTT
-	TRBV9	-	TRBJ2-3	CASSVWGADTQYF	TGTGCCAGCAGCGTCTGGGGGGCGGATACGCAGTATTTT
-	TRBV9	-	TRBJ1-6	CASSSDSNSPLHF	TGTGCCAGCAGCTCGGACAGCAATTCACCCCTCCACTTT
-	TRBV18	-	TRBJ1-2	CASSPSTATDGYTF	TGTGCCAGCTCACCTTCGACAGCCACGGATGGCTACACCTTC
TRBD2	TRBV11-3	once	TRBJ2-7	CASSLMSGEMYEQYF	TGTGCCAGCAGCCTCATGAGCGGGGAGATGTACGAGCAGTACTTC
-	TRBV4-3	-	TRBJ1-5	CASSQDRRTGNQPQHF	TGCGCCAGCAGCCAAGATAGAAGGACTGGCAATCAGCCCCAGCATTTT
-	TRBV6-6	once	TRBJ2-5	CASKKETQYF	TGTGCCAGCAAAAAGGAGACCCAGTACTTC
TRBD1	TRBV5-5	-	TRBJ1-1	CASSSITGGNMRGEAFF	TGTGCCAGCAGCTCTATTACAGGGGGCAACATGAGGGGTGAAGCTTTCTTT
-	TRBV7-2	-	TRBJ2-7	CASSPSAGREMEQYF	TGTGCCAGCAGCCCTTCGGCGGGACGGGAGATGGAGCAGTACTTC
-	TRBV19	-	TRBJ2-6	CASSIRRQINPGANVLTF	TGTGCCAGTAGTATACGTCGGCAGATCAACCCTGGGGCCAACGTCCTGACTTTC
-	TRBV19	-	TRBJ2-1	CASSIGPGSMNEQFF	TGTGCCAGTAGTATAGGTCCAGGGTCAATGAATGAGCAGTTCTTC
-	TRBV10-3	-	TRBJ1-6	CAIKGRDSYNSPLHF	TGTGCCATAAAAGGACGGGACTCCTATAATTCACCCCTCCACTTT
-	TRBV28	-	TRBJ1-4	CASSLLPGGRFNEKLFF	TGTGCCAGCAGTTTACTTCCCGGGGGACGGTTTAATGAAAAACTGTTTTTT
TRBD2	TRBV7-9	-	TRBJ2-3	CASSPSSGGARKDTQYF	TGTGCCAGCAGCCCCTCTAGCGGGGGGGCCAGGAAAGATACGCAGTATTTT
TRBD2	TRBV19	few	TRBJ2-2	CASSRGLTNTGELFF	TGTGCCAGTAGTAGGGGACTAACGAACACCGGGGAGCTGTTTTTT
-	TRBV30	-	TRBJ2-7	CAWRSPGAGGEQYF	TGTGCCTGGAGGTCTCCCGGGGCCGGGGGCGAGCAGTACTTC
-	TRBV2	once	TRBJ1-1	CAAGKNTEAFF	TGTGCCGCAGGGAAGAACACTGAAGCTTTCTTT
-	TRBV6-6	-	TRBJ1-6	CASSYGNSPLHF	TGTGCCAGCAGTTACGGGAATTCACCCCTCCACTTT
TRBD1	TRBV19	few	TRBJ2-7	CASRYTGGQNYEQYF	TGTGCCAGTAGGTATACAGGGGGCCAAAACTACGAGCAGTACTTC
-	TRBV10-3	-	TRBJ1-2	CAISEPGTNGYTF	TGTGCCATCAGTGAGCCCGGGACAAATGGCTACACCTTC
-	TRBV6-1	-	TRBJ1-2	CASSDPRTALYGYTF	TGTGCCAGCAGTGATCCGAGAACTGCGCTCTATGGCTACACCTTC
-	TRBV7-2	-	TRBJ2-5	CASSGGPGQETQYF	TGTGCCAGCAGCGGGGGTCCAGGTCAAGAGACCCAGTACTTC
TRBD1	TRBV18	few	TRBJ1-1	CASSPGQGNTEAFF	TGTGCCAGCTCACCGGGACAGGGGAACACTGAAGCTTTCTTT
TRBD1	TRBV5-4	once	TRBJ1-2	CASSSTTGETYGYTF	TGTGCCAGCAGCTCGACGACAGGGGAGACCTATGGCTACACCTTC
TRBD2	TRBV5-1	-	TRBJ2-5	CASSLTSGGQETQYF	TGCGCCAGCAGCCTGACTAGCGGGGGGCAAGAGACCCAGTACTTC
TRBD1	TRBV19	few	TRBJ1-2	CASRHLDRGPPYGYTF	TGTGCCAGTAGGCACCTGGACAGGGGGCCTCCCTATGGCTACACCTTC
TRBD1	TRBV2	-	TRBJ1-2	CASSDPGGGTGAGYGYTF	TGTGCCAGCAGTGACCCAGGGGGCGGGACAGGGGCTGGCTATGGCTACACCTTC
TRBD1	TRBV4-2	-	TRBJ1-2	CASSQHRGANYGYTF	TGTGCCAGCAGCCAGCACAGGGGGGCTAACTATGGCTACACCTTC
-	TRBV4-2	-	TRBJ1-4	CASMRGANEKLFF	TGTGCCAGCATGCGGGGAGCTAATGAAAAACTGTTTTTT
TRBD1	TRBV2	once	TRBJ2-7	CASSSRDRNDEQYF	TGTGCCAGCAGTAGTCGGGACAGGAACGACGAGCAGTACTTC
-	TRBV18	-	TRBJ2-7	CASSPRGQRESEQYF	TGTGCCAGCTCACCCCGGGGTCAGAGGGAATCCGAGCAGTACTTC
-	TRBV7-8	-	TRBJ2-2	CASSLARTGELFF	TGTGCCAGCAGCTTAGCTCGGACCGGGGAGCTGTTTTTT
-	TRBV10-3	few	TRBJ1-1	CAITSQGDTEAFF	TGTGCCATCACCTCGCAAGGAGACACTGAAGCTTTCTTT
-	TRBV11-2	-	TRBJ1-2	CASSLVGTRNYGYTF	TGTGCCAGCAGCTTAGTGGGGACACGTAACTATGGCTACACCTTC